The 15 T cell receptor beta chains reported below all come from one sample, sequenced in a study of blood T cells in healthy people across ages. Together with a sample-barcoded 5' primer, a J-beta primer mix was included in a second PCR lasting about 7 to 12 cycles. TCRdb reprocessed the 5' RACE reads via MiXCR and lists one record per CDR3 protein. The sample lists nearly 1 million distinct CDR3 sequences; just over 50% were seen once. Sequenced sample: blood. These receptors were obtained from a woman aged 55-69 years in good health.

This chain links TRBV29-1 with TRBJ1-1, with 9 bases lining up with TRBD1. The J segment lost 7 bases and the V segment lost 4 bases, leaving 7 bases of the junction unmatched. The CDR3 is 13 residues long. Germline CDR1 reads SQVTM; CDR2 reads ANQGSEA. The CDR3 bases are TGCAGCGTTGGGGACAGGGTAGATAGTGAAGCTTTCTTT. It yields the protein CSVGDRVDSEAFF. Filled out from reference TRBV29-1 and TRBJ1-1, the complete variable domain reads SAVISQKPSRDICQRGTSLTIQCQVDSQVTMMFWYRQQPGQSLTLIATANQGSEATYESGFVIDKFPISRPNLTFSTLTVSNMSPEDSSIYLCSVGDRVDSEAFFGQGTRLTVV.

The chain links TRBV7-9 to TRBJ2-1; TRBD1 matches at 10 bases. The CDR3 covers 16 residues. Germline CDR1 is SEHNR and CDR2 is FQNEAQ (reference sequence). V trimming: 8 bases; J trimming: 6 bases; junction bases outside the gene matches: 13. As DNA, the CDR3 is TGTGCCAGCGGACGCGGCCGGGACAGGGGTTTCAATGAGCAGTTCTTC. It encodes CASGRGRDRGFNEQFF.

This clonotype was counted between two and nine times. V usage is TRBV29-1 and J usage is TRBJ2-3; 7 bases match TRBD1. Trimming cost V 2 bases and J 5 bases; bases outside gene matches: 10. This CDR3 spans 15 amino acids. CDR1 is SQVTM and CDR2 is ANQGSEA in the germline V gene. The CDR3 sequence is CSVESGAGGQDTQYF. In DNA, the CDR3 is TGCAGCGTTGAATCCGGCGCAGGGGGACAAGATACGCAGTATTTT.

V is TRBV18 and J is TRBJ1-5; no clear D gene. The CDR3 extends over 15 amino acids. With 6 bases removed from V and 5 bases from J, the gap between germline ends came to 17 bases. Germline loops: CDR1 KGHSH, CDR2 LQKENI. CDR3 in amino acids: CASSHEGAPYQPQHF. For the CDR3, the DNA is TGTGCCAGCTCCCACGAAGGAGCACCCTATCAGCCCCAGCATTTT.

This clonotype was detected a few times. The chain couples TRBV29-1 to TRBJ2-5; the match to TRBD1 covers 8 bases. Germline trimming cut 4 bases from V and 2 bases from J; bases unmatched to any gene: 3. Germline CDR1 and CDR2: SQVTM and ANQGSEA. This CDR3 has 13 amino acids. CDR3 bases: TGCAGCGTTGGACAGGGGACACAAGAGACCCAGTACTTC. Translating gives CSVGQGTQETQYF.

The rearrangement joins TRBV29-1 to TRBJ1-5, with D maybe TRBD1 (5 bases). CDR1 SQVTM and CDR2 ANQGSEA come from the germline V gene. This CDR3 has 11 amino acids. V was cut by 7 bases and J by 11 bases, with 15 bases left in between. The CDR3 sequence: CSAETGRTQHF. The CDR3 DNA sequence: TGCAGCGCGGAAACAGGCCGGACCCAGCATTTT.

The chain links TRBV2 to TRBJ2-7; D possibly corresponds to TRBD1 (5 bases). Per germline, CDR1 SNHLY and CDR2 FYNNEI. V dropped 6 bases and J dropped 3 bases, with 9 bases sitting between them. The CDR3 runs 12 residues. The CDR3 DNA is TGTGCCAGCAGCGGACATCTCTACGAGCAGTACTTC. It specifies CASSGHLYEQYF.

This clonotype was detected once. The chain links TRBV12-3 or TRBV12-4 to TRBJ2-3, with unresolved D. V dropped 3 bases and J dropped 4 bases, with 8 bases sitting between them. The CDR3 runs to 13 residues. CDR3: CASSFRRADTQYF. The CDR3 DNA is TGTGCCAGCAGTTTTCGCCGGGCAGATACGCAGTATTTT.

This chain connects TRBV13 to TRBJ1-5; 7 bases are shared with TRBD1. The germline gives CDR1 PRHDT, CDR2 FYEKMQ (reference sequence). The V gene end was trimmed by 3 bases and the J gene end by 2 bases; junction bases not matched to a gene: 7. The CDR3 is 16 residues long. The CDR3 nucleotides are TGTGCCAGCAGCTTGCGTGTGCAGGGGGGCAATCAGCCCCAGCATTTT. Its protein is CASSLRVQGGNQPQHF.

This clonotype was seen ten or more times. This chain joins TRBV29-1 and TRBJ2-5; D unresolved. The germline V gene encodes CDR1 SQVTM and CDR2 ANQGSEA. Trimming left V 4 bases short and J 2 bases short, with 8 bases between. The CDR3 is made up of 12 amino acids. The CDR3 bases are TGCAGCGTTGTTTTGCGTCAAGAGACCCAGTACTTC. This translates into CSVVLRQETQYF.

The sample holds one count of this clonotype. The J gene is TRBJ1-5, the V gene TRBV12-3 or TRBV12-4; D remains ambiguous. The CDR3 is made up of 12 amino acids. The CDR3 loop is CAGGRNNQPQHF. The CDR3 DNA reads TGTGCGGGAGGTCGTAACAATCAGCCCCAGCATTTT.

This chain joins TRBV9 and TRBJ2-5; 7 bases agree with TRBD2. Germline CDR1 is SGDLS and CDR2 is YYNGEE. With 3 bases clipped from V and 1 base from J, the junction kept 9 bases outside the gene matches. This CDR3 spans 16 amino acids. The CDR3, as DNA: TGTGCCAGCAGCGCGAACCTAGCGGCGACCCAAGAGACCCAGTACTTC. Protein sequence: CASSANLAATQETQYF.

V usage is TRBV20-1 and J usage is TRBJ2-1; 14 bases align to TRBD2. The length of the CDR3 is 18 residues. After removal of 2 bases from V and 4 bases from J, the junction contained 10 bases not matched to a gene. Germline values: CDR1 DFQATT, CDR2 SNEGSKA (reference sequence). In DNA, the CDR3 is TGCAGTGCTAGATCATTGACTAGCGGGAGGGCCGTGTACAATGAGCAGTTCTTC. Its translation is CSARSLTSGRAVYNEQFF.

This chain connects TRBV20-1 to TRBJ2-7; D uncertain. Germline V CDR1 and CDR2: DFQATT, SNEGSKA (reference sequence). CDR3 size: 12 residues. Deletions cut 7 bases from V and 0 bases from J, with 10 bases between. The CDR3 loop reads CSGPRNSYEQYF. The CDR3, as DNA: TGCAGTGGGCCTCGCAACTCCTACGAGCAGTACTTC.

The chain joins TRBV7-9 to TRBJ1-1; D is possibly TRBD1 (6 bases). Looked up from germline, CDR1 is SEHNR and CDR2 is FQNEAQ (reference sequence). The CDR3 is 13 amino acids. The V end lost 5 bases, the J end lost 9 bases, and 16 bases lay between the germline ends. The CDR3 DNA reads TGTGCCAGCAGCGGGGACACTGGCGGTAAAGCTTTCTTT. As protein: CASSGDTGGKAFF.